One sample yielded the 8 T cell receptor beta chains listed below, sequenced in a study of T cells after posttransplantation cyclophosphamide. The data were produced by immunoSEQ multiplex PCR, yet TCRdb's version contains in-frame clones alone and is incomplete. The sample has fewer than 20,000 clones, 85% to 95% seen once. The naive gate required viable CD3+CD4+ or CD3+CD8+ cells with CCR7+CD45RA+CD45RO-CD95-CD27+CD28+ phenotype. The sequenced material came from naive CD4+ T cells sorted from blood. These receptor sequences come from a woman between 50 and 59 years old in good health and a related stem cell transplant donor.

The chain employs TRBV19 and TRBJ1-2; TRBD1 matches 8 bases. From germline, CDR1 is LNHDA and CDR2 SQIVND (reference sequence). This CDR3 has 15 residues. The V segment lost 3 bases and the J segment 3 bases; nucleotides outside the gene matches: 6. CDR3 sequence: CASSIPSGGDYGYTF. The CDR3, as DNA: TGTGCCAGTAGTATCCCTTCAGGGGGCGACTATGGCTACACCTTC.

V usage is TRBV19 and J usage is TRBJ1-4; 9 nucleotides match TRBD1. This CDR3 spans 17 amino acids. V trimming: 4 bases; J trimming: 5 bases; junction bases outside the gene matches: 11. CDR1 is LNHDA, CDR2 SQIVND, per germline (reference sequence). Here the CDR3 DNA reads TGTGCCAGTAGTACATCCGGGACAGGGTTCCCCAATGAAAAACTGTTTTTT. Protein sequence: CASSTSGTGFPNEKLFF. The variable domain in full, completed from reference TRBV19 and TRBJ1-4, reads DGGITQSPKYLFRKEGQNVTLSCEQNLNHDAMYWYRQDPGQGLRLIYYSQIVNDFQKGDIAEGYSVSREKKESFPLTVTSAQKNPTAFYLCASSTSGTGFPNEKLFFGSGTQLSVL.

The chain joins TRBV5-6 to TRBJ2-7; TRBD2 matches at 13 bases. Trimming cost V 5 bases and J 7 bases; bases outside gene matches: 6. In germline, CDR1 is SGHDT, CDR2 YYEEEE. This CDR3 is 14 amino acids long. CDR3 sequence reads: CASRPGLAGWEQYF. The CDR3 nucleotides read TGTGCCAGCAGGCCGGGACTAGCGGGATGGGAGCAGTACTTC.

The V gene is TRBV6-6, the J gene TRBJ1-1, with TRBD1 matching over 8 bases. V was pared by 0 bases and J by 3 bases, with 3 bases of the junction left unmatched. Germline CDR1 reads MNHNY; CDR2 reads SVGAGI (reference sequence). The CDR3 extends over 15 amino acids. CDR3 in amino acids: CASSYSTGGDTEAFF. As DNA, the CDR3 is TGTGCCAGCAGTTACTCCACAGGGGGAGACACTGAAGCTTTCTTT.

The rearrangement joins TRBV9 to TRBJ2-1, with 8 nucleotides matching TRBD1. The CDR3 has 15 amino acids. CDR1 is SGDLS and CDR2 is YYNGEE in the germline V gene. Trimming took 0 bases from V and 3 from J; bases not matched to a gene: 2. This chain's CDR3 is CASSVEQGGYNEQFF. The CDR3 DNA reads TGTGCCAGCAGCGTAGAACAGGGGGGCTACAATGAGCAGTTCTTC.

The V call is TRBV5-1, the J call TRBJ1-4; 7 nucleotides agree with TRBD1. J lost 8 bases, V lost 7 bases, and 14 bases had no gene match. CDR3 size: 15 residues. Germline CDR1 SGHRS, CDR2 YFSETQ. CDR3 sequence (DNA): TGCGCCAGCGGGGCGACAGGGTTACATTCGGAAAAACTGTTTTTT. It translates to CASGATGLHSEKLFF.

The rearrangement uses TRBV5-4 and TRBJ2-1; 10 bases agree with TRBD2. The CDR3 is made up of 16 amino acids. V lost 0 bases to trimming and J lost 9 bases; unmatched junction nucleotides: 9. Germline values: CDR1 SGHNT, CDR2 YYREEE (reference sequence). CDR3 sequence reads: CASSLGASGSRSEQFF. DNA for the CDR3: TGTGCCAGCAGCTTGGGGGCTAGCGGGAGTAGGTCTGAGCAGTTCTTC.

V and J are TRBV5-1 and TRBJ2-3; 7 nucleotides line up with TRBD2. There are 14 residues in the CDR3. The J segment lost 2 bases and the V segment lost 4 bases, leaving 4 bases of the junction unmatched. The germline V gene encodes CDR1 SGHRS and CDR2 YFSETQ. The CDR3 DNA follows: TGCGCCAGCAGCGTAAGCGGGACCACAGATACGCAGTATTTT. This sequence encodes CASSVSGTTDTQYF.